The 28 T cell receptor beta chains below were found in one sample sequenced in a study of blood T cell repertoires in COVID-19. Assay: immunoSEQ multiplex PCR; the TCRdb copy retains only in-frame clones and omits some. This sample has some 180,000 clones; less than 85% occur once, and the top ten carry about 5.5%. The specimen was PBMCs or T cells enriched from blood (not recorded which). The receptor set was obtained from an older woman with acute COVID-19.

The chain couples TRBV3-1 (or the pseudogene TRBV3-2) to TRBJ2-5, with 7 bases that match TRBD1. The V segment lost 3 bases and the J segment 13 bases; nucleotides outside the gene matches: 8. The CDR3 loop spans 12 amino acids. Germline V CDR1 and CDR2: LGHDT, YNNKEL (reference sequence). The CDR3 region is CASSHLAGDRYF. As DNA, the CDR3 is TGTGCCAGCAGCCACCTCGCAGGGGACAGGTACTTC.

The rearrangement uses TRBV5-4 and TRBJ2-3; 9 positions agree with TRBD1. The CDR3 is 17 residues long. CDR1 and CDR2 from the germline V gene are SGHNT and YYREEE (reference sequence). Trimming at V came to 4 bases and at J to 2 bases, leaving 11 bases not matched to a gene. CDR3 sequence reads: CASSAGQGYRATDTQYF. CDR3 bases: TGTGCCAGCAGCGCCGGACAGGGGTACCGGGCCACAGATACGCAGTATTTT.

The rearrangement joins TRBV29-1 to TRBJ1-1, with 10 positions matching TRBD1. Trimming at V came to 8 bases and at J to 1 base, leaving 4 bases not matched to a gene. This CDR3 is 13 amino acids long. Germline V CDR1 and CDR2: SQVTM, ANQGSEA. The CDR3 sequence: CSSRDRGNTEAFF. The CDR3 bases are TGCAGCTCCCGGGACAGGGGGAACACTGAAGCTTTCTTT. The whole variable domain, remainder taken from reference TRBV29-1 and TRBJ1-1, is SAVISQKPSRDICQRGTSLTIQCQVDSQVTMMFWYRQQPGQSLTLIATANQGSEATYESGFVIDKFPISRPNLTFSTLTVSNMSPEDSSIYLCSSRDRGNTEAFFGQGTRLTVV.

The CDR3 coding sequence is TGTGCCAGCAGCCCACAGGAAAGCTATGGCTACACCTTC. Protein: CASSPQESYGYTF. The genes are TRBV4-2 and TRBJ1-2; D is perhaps TRBD1 (5 bases). The CDR3 runs 13 residues. Trimming left V 4 bases short and J 4 bases short, with 10 bases between. Germline CDR1 is LGHNA and CDR2 is YNFKEQ.

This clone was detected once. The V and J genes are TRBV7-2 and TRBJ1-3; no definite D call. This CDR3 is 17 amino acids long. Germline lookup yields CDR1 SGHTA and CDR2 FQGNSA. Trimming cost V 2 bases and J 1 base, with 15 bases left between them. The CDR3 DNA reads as TGTGCCAGCAGCTTAACGGCGGCGGGCCTTTCTGGAAACACCATATATTTT. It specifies CASSLTAAGLSGNTIYF.

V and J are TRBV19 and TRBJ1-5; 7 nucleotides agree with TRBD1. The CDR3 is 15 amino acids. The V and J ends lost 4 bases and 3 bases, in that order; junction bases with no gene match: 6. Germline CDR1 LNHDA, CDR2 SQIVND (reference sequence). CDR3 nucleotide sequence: TGTGCCAGTAGTACCCGGGACAGCATCAATCAGCCCCAGCATTTT. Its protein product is CASSTRDSINQPQHF.

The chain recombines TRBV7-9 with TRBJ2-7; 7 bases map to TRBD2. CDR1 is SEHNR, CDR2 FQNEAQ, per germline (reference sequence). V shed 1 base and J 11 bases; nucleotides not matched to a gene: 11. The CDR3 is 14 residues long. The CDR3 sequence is CASSLDGGVLGKYF. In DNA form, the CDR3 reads TGTGCCAGCAGCTTAGATGGGGGGGTACTGGGAAAGTACTTC.

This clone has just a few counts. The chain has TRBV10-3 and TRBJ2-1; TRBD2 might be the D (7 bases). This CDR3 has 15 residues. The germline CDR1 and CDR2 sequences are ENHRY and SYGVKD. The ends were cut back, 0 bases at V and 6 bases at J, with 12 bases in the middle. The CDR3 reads CAISESREGGNEQFF. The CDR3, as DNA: TGTGCCATCAGTGAGTCGAGGGAGGGGGGCAATGAGCAGTTCTTC.

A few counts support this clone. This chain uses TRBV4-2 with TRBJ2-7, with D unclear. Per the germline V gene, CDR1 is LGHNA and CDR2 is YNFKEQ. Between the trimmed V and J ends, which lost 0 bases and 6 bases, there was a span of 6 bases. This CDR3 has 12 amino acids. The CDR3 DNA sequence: TGTGCCAGCAGCCAAGATATGGCCGAGCAGTACTTC. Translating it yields CASSQDMAEQYF.

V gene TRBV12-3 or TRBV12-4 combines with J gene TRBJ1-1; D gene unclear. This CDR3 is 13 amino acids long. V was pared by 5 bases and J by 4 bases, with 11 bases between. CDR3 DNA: TGTGCCAGCAGTCTGTTGAGGGTCACTGAAGCTTTCTTT. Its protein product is CASSLLRVTEAFF.

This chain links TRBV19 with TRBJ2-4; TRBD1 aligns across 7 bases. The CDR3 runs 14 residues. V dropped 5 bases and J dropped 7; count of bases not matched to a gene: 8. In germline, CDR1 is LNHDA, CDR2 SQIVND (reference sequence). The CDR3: CASSVGQTGNIQYF. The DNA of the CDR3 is TGTGCCAGTAGTGTCGGACAGACAGGGAACATTCAGTACTTC.

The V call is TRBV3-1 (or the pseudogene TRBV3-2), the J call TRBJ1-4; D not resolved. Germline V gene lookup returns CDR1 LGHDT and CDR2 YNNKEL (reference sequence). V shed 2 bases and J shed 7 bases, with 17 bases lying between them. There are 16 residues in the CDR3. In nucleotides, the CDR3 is TGTGCCAGCAGCCAATGGTTTGAGAGGGAAGGTGAAAAACTGTTTTTT. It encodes CASSQWFEREGEKLFF.

In DNA form, the CDR3 reads TGTGCCAGCAGCCAAGTCGGAGAGGCCACCTTC. Translated: CASSQVGEATF. This chain connects TRBV14 to TRBJ1-2; D gene uncertain. Germline assignment: CDR1 SGHDN and CDR2 FVKESK. This CDR3 contains 11 residues. Trimming pared 1 base from V and 13 bases from J, leaving 10 bases between.

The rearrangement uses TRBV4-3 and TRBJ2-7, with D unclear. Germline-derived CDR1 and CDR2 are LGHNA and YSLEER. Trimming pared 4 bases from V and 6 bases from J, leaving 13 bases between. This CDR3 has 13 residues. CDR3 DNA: TGCGCCAGCAGCCGCCAAGTCTTTAGCGAGCAGTACTTC. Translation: CASSRQVFSEQYF.

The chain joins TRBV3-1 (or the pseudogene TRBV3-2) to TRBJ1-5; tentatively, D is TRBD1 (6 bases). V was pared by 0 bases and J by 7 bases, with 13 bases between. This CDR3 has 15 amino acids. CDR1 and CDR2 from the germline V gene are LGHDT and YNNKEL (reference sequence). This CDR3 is CASSQDTTGGQPQHF. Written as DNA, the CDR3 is TGTGCCAGCAGCCAAGATACGACAGGTGGCCAGCCCCAGCATTTT.

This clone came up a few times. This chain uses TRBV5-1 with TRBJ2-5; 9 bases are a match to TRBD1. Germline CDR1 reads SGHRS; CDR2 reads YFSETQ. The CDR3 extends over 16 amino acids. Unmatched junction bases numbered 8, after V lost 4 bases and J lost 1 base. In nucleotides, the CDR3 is TGCGCCAGCAGCCCCGGTTACAGGGGGCCCCAAGAGACCCAGTACTTC. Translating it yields CASSPGYRGPQETQYF.

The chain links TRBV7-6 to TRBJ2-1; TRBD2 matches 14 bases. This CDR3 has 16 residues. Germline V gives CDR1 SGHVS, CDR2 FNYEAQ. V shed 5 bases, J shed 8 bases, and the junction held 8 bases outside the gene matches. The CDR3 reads CASSPGTSGGQHEQFF. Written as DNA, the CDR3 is TGTGCCAGCAGCCCCGGGACTAGCGGGGGACAGCATGAGCAGTTCTTC. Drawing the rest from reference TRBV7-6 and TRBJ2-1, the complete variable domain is GAGVSQSPRYKVTKRGQDVALRCDPISGHVSLYWYRQALGQGPEFLTYFNYEAQQDKSGLPNDRFSAERPEGSISTLTIQRTEQRDSAMYRCASSPGTSGGQHEQFFGPGTRLTVL.

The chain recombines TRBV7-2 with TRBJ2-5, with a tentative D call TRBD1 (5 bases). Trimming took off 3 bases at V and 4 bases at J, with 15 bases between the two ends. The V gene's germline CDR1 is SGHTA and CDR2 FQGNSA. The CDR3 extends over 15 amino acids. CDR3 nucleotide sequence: TGTGCCAGCAGCTTTAATACAGCCACAGGAGAGACCCAGTACTTC. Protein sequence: CASSFNTATGETQYF.

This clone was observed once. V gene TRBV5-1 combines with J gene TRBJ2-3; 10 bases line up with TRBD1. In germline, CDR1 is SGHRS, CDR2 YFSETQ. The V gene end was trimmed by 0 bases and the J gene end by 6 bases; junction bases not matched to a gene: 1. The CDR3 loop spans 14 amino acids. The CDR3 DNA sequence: TGCGCCAGCAGCTTGGTGGACAGGGGGGATACGCAGTATTTT. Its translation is CASSLVDRGDTQYF.

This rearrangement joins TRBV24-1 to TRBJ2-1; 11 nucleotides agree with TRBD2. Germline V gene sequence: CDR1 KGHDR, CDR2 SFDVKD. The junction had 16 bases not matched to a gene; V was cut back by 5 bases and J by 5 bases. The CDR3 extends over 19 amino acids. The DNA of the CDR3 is TGTGCCACCAGTGGCCTAGCCCCATTGACTAGCGGGGCTGACAATGAGCAGTTCTTC. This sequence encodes CATSGLAPLTSGADNEQFF.

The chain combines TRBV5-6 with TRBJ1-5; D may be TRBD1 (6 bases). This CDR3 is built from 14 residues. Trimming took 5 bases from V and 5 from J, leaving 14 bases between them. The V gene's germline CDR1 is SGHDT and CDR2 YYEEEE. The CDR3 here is CASSWWGRHQPQHF. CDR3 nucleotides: TGTGCCAGCAGTTGGTGGGGGCGGCATCAGCCCCAGCATTTT.

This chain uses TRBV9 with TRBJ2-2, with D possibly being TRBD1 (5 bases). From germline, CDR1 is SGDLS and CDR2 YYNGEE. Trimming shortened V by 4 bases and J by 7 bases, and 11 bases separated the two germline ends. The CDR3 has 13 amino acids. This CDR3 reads CASSPSQGGELFF. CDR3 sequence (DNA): TGTGCCAGCAGCCCGTCGCAGGGCGGGGAGCTGTTTTTT.

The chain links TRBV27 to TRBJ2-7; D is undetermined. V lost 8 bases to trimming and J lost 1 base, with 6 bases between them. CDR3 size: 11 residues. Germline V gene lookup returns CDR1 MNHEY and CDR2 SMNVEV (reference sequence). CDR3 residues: CASGISYEQYF. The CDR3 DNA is TGTGCCAGCGGCATATCCTACGAGCAGTACTTC.

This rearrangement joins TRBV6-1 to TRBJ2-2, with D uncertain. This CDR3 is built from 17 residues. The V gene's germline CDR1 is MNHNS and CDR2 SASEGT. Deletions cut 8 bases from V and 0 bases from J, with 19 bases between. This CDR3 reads CASGGLGSFANTGELFF. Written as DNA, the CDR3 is TGTGCCAGCGGTGGGTTGGGTAGCTTTGCGAACACCGGGGAGCTGTTTTTT.

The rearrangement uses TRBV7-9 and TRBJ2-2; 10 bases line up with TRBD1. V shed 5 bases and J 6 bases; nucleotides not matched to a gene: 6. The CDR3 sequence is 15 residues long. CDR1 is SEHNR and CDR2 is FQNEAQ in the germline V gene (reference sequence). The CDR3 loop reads CASSPDRGLAGELFF. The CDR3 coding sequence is TGTGCCAGCAGCCCAGACAGGGGGCTTGCCGGGGAGCTGTTTTTT.

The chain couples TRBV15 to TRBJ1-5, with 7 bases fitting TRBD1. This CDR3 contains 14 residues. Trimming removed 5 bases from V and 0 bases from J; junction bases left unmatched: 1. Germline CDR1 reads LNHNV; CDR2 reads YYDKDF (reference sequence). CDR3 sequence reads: CATSGDSSNQPQHF. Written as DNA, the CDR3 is TGTGCCACCAGCGGGGACAGTAGCAATCAGCCCCAGCATTTT.

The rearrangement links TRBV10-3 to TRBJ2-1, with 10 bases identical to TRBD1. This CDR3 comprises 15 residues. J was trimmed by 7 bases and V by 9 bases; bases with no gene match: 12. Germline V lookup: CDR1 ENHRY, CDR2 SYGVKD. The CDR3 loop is CAIHPGQGIWNEQFF. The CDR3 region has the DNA TGTGCCATTCATCCGGGACAGGGGATTTGGAATGAGCAGTTCTTC.

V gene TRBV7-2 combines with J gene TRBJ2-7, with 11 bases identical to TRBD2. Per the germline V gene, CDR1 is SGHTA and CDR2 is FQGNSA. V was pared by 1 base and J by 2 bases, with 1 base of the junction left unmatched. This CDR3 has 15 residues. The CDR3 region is CASSLVAGGTYEQYF. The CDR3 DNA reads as TGTGCCAGCAGCTTAGTAGCGGGAGGGACCTACGAGCAGTACTTC. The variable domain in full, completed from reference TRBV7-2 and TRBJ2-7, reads GAGVSQSPSNKVTEKGKDVELRCDPISGHTALYWYRQSLGQGLEFLIYFQGNSAPDKSGLPSDRFSAERTGGSVSTLTIQRTQQEDSAVYLCASSLVAGGTYEQYFGPGTRLTVT.